This T cell receptor (beta chain) was profiled in a study of breast tumors, draining lymph nodes, adjacent tissues. Each CDR3 protein is one row after TCRdb ran MiXCR on the multiplex PCR reads. This sample yields around 170,000 distinct CDR3 sequences, of which 30% to 35% are seen a single time; around 4% belongs to the top ten. Details on this clonotype: This may be a read error: a much more frequent sequence differs by one nucleotide.

Breast cancer patients provided tissue from their axillary draining lymph nodes. Trimming removed 1 base at V and 8 bases at J, with 9 bases between. Looked up from germline, CDR1 is DFQATT and CDR2 is SNEGSKA (reference sequence). The CDR3 is 12 residues long. The TCR sequence derives from a female donor with breast cancer. Some clones in this sample may be carry-over from other donors' samples. Sequenced sample: axillary lymph node tissue. This sequence joins TRBV20-1 and TRBJ2-1; D unresolved. The CDR3 region is CSARVLLDEQFF. CDR3 nucleotide sequence: TGCAGTGCTAGAGTCCTCCTCGATGAGCAGTTCTTC.